This T cell receptor (beta chain) was recovered during a study of T-cell memory formation after mild COVID-19. Whole-study context: Clustering of TCRs was largely donor specific. General study points: Contracting clones from day 15 to 85 had balanced CD4/CD8; later expanders favoured CD4+. Some clones that responded turned up in pre-infection memory, which suggests that cross-reactive memory joined in.

CDR1 is SNHLY and CDR2 is FYNNEI in the germline V gene. Trimming at V came to 6 bases and at J to 5 bases, leaving 20 bases not matched to a gene. This CDR3 contains 19 residues. cDNA libraries for TCR alpha and TCR beta, carrying sample barcodes and UMIs, came from 5'RACE with constant-segment primers. TCRdb reprocessed the 5' RACE reads with MiXCR, giving one entry per CDR3 protein. The data hold 470,000 or so distinct CDR3 sequences, with around 25% observed a single time. Details on this clonotype: Its specificity is unknown.

The sequenced sample consisted of PBMCs or a T cell subset sorted from them (not recorded which). The chain employs TRBV2 and TRBJ2-1; 9 bases agree with TRBD2. The receptor comes from an adult woman who had mild COVID-19 (a few samples of this study predate the infection). Cell type and time point are not known. CDR3 in DNA: TGTGCCAGCAGGGACCCGCTTTCGCGGGGGGGCCGGGAAAACAATGAGCAGTTCTTC. As protein: CASRDPLSRGGRENNEQFF. The full variable domain, in which reference TRBV2 and TRBJ2-1 provide the parts outside the CDR3, is EPEVTQTPSHQVTQMGQEVILRCVPISNHLYFYWYRQILGQKVEFLVSFYNNEISEKSEIFDDQFSVERPDGSNFTLKIRSTKLEDSAMYFCASRDPLSRGGRENNEQFFGPGTRLTVL.